This T cell receptor beta chain was profiled in a study of blood T cell repertoires in COVID-19. Study context: Acute and convalescent COVID-19 samples came from the United States, Italy and Spain. Sample material is recorded as cDNA or gDNA derived from T cells, B-cell-depleted T cells, or PBMCs.

CDR1 and CDR2 from the germline V gene are MDHEN and SYDVKM. The CDR3 has 14 residues. Trimming removed 3 bases from V and 6 bases from J, with 14 bases in between. In the original processing: By means of reference gene primer amplification, nucleated cell counts were estimated. Here immunoSEQ multiplex PCR was the method, and the copy in TCRdb shows in-frame clones only, minus some. The V and J calls and clone size come from that table; D and trimming were worked out from the DNA. The table shows some 150,000 clones, with about four fifths occurring only once. The source material was peripheral blood. The chain links TRBV28 to TRBJ1-2; tentative D call: TRBD1 (5 bases). This receptor was obtained from a woman aged 55-69 years with acute or convalescent COVID-19. The CDR3 reads CASSLGGVGNGYTF. The CDR3 DNA is TGTGCCAGCAGTTTGGGGGGAGTGGGGAATGGCTACACCTTC.